Listed here are 20 T cell receptor beta chains from one sample, sequenced in a study of graft-versus-host responses after intestinal transplantation. These receptors' targets are unknown. Libraries were prepared by immunoSEQ multiplex PCR; TCRdb keeps only in-frame clonotypes and omits some of them. This table has roughly 120,000 clones, about nine tenths appearing once. Sequencing used unstimulated CD4+ T cells sorted from spleen or lymph node cells, obtained before intestinal transplant. Source of these receptors: a human donor who received an intestinal transplant.

J is TRBJ1-2 and V is TRBV18, with 9 bases aligning to TRBD1. Germline trimming cut 2 bases from V and 4 bases from J; bases unmatched to any gene: 11. Germline CDR1 and CDR2: KGHSH and LQKENI. There are 17 residues in the CDR3. The DNA of the CDR3 is TGTGCCAGCTCACCAGGACAGGGGTTCGGTGGCGTCTATGGCTACACCTTC. Its protein product is CASSPGQGFGGVYGYTF.

Remarks on this clone: Sequence at one end of the junction differs from germline and may be a read error. This CDR3 is CASEGTTARLTDAQYF. The CDR3 nucleotides are TGTGCCAGCGAAGGGACAACGGCCCGTCTTACAGATGCGCAGTATTTT. The chain carries TRBV6-6 and TRBJ2-3; maybe TRBD1 (6 bases). Germline CDR1 is MNHNY and CDR2 is SVGAGI (reference sequence). The length of the CDR3 is 16 residues.

The chain recombines TRBV19 with TRBJ1-1, with D uncertain. The V end lost 11 bases, the J end lost 1 base, and 11 bases lay between the germline ends. The CDR3 spans 12 residues. Per the germline V gene, CDR1 is LNHDA and CDR2 is SQIVND (reference sequence). CDR3 nucleotides: TGTGCCCTGAGTGAGCCGAACACTGAAGCTTTCTTT. Amino acid sequence: CALSEPNTEAFF.

The rearrangement uses TRBV27 and TRBJ2-7, with 8 bases lining up with TRBD1. There are 16 residues in the CDR3. CDR1 and CDR2 (germline): MNHEY, SMNVEV (reference sequence). V trimming: 5 bases; J trimming: 7 bases; junction bases outside the gene matches: 16. The chain's CDR3 is CASSRDPGQVRVEQYF. The CDR3 DNA reads TGTGCCAGCAGTCGAGATCCGGGACAGGTTCGCGTAGAGCAGTACTTC.

This chain uses TRBV7-9 with TRBJ2-7; no clear D. V gave up 6 bases and J gave up 5 bases, with 17 bases separating them. The germline V gene has CDR1 SEHNR and CDR2 FQNEAQ (reference sequence). CDR3 size: 14 residues. The CDR3 nucleotides are TGTGCCAGCAGTCGACCGGGTCTTCCGGACGAGCAGTACTTC. This encodes CASSRPGLPDEQYF.

This clone has just one count. The chain uses TRBV5-1 and TRBJ2-1; D possibly corresponds to TRBD2 (6 bases). The CDR3 has 14 residues. Germline assignment: CDR1 SGHRS and CDR2 YFSETQ. V lost 2 bases and J 7 bases, leaving 13 bases between the germline ends. In DNA, the CDR3 is TGCGCCAGCAGCTTCGAACAACGGGGGAATGAGCAGTTCTTC. It codes for CASSFEQRGNEQFF.

This clone came up a few times. The V and J genes are TRBV30 and TRBJ2-7; D could derive from TRBD1 or TRBD2 (5 bases each). The CDR3 runs to 14 residues. Germline values: CDR1 GTSNPN, CDR2 SVGIG (reference sequence). The V and J ends lost 5 bases and 1 base respectively, with 15 bases between them. CDR3 DNA sequence: TGTGCCTGGTGTGAGGGGCACAGTTCCTACGAGCAGTACTTC. This translates into CAWCEGHSSYEQYF.

The chain uses TRBV18 and TRBJ1-1, with D maybe TRBD1 (5 bases). Germline-derived CDR1 and CDR2 are KGHSH and LQKENI. The CDR3 has 13 amino acids. V dropped 4 bases and J dropped 1 base, with 7 bases sitting between them. The CDR3 bases are TGTGCCAGCTCACAAGGACAGAACACTGAAGCTTTCTTT. It codes for CASSQGQNTEAFF.

This sequence joins TRBV29-1 and TRBJ1-1, with 7 nucleotides matching TRBD1. CDR3 length equals 10 residues. With V trimmed by 7 bases and J by 5 bases, 1 base remained unmatched. Germline V gives CDR1 SQVTM, CDR2 ANQGSEA. CDR3 sequence (DNA): TGCAGCGCAGGGGGGACTGAAGCTTTCTTT. Translated, it gives CSAGGTEAFF.

This chain connects TRBV4-1 to TRBJ2-5, with a weak D call TRBD1 (6 bases). V was shortened by 1 base and J by 5 bases, with 20 bases between the two germline ends. Germline V lookup: CDR1 MGHRA, CDR2 YSYEKL. This CDR3 has 17 amino acids. CDR3 amino acids: CASSQGSVTGSVETQYF. Here the CDR3 DNA reads TGCGCCAGCAGCCAAGGCTCCGTTACAGGGTCGGTTGAGACCCAGTACTTC.

The chain recombines TRBV21-1 with TRBJ1-1. TRBV21-1 is marked as a pseudogene. The CDR3 has 15 amino acids. This CDR3 is CASSKEKAGGTEAFF. DNA for the CDR3: TGTGCCAGCAGCAAAGAGAAAGCGGGGGGAACTGAAGCTTTCTTT.

The chain uses TRBV9 and TRBJ2-2, with TRBD2 matching over 12 bases. From germline, CDR1 is SGDLS and CDR2 YYNGEE. This CDR3 has 17 residues. Trimming took 0 bases from V and 3 from J; bases not matched to a gene: 3. The CDR3 is CASSVASGGADTGELFF. CDR3 sequence (DNA): TGTGCCAGCAGCGTAGCTAGCGGGGGGGCGGACACCGGGGAGCTGTTTTTT.

This chain joins TRBV29-1 and TRBJ2-1; D is uncertain. The V gene lost 7 bases and the J gene lost 6 bases, with 13 bases spanning the gap. Germline loops: CDR1 SQVTM, CDR2 ANQGSEA. The CDR3 runs 12 residues. The CDR3 is CSATVTGNEQFF. The CDR3 nucleotides are TGCAGCGCTACCGTCACGGGCAATGAGCAGTTCTTC.

The V and J genes are TRBV27 and TRBJ2-3, with 13 bases matching TRBD2. The CDR3 covers 16 residues. V dropped 4 bases and J dropped 7; count of bases not matched to a gene: 8. The V gene's germline CDR1 is MNHEY and CDR2 SMNVEV (reference sequence). The chain's CDR3 is CASSSLLAGGHNTQYF. The CDR3 DNA is TGTGCCAGCAGTTCCCTACTAGCGGGGGGGCATAATACGCAGTATTTT.

The chain carries TRBV7-9 and TRBJ2-1, with D perhaps matching TRBD2 (6 bases). The CDR3 is made up of 15 amino acids. Germline V gene sequence: CDR1 SEHNR, CDR2 FQNEAQ (reference sequence). V was trimmed by 4 bases and J by 1 base, leaving 11 bases between them. In nucleotides, the CDR3 is TGTGCCAGCAGCTCACGACTAGGGTCCTACAATGAGCAGTTCTTC. Protein sequence: CASSSRLGSYNEQFF.

This clone was seen just once. The V gene is TRBV12-5, the J gene TRBJ1-5; no clear D gene. Trimming stripped 2 bases from V and 6 bases from J, with 8 bases between. There are 13 residues in the CDR3. The germline V gene has CDR1 LGHNT and CDR2 FRNRAP. The CDR3 DNA sequence: TGTGCTAGTGGTTTGAGCGGGTTTCAGCCCCAGCATTTT. Translated: CASGLSGFQPQHF.

The chain employs TRBV29-1 and TRBJ2-7, with D maybe TRBD1 (5 bases). Germline V gene data show CDR1 as SQVTM and CDR2 as ANQGSEA. This CDR3 region has 11 residues. V lost 7 bases and J 3 bases, leaving 10 bases between the germline ends. The CDR3 here is CSAQQDYEQYF. CDR3 in DNA: TGCAGCGCTCAACAGGACTACGAGCAGTACTTC.

The chain links TRBV4-1 to TRBJ2-2; 10 bases agree with TRBD2. Per germline, CDR1 MGHRA and CDR2 YSYEKL. The CDR3 totals 17 residues. V shed 2 bases, J shed 5 bases, and the junction held 8 bases outside the gene matches. The CDR3, as DNA: TGCGCCAGCAGCCAACCGGCTAGCGGGAGTTTTACCGGGGAGCTGTTTTTT. This gives the protein CASSQPASGSFTGELFF.

J is TRBJ1-2 and V is TRBV6-6; TRBD1 matches at 7 bases. Per the germline V gene, CDR1 is MNHNY and CDR2 is SVGAGI (reference sequence). V gave up 6 bases and J gave up 2 bases; unmatched junction bases: 3. This CDR3 is 13 amino acids long. The CDR3 loop is CASRPQGNYGYTF. CDR3 DNA: TGTGCCAGCAGACCACAGGGGAACTATGGCTACACCTTC.

This clone has just one count. V is TRBV6-1 and J is TRBJ2-1; possible D gene TRBD2, 5 bases. V shed 5 bases and J shed 2 bases, with 10 bases lying between them. Germline V gene data show CDR1 as MNHNS and CDR2 as SASEGT. CDR3 size: 14 residues. The CDR3 spells CASSRTAPYNEQFF. As DNA, the CDR3 is TGTGCCAGCAGTCGGACTGCACCCTACAATGAGCAGTTCTTC.